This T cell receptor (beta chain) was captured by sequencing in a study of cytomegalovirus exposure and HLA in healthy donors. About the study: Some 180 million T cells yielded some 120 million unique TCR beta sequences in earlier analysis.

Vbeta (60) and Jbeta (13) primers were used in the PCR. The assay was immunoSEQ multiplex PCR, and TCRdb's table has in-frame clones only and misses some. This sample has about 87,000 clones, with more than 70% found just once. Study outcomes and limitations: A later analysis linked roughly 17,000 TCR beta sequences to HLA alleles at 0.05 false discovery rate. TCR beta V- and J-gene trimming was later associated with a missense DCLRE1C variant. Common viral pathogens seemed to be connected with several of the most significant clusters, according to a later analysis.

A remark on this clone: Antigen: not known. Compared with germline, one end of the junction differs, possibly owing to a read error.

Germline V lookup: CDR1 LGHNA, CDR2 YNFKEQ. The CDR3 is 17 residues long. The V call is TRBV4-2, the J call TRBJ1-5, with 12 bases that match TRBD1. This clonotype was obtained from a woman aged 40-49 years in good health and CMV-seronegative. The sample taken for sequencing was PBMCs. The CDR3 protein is CASSQGTGQGAPQPQNF. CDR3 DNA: TGTGCCAGCAGCCAGGGCACGGGACAGGGGGCTCCTCAGCCCCAGAATTTT.